One T cell receptor (beta chain) is described in this entry. Its antigen is unknown. The V gene end was trimmed by 0 bases and the J gene end by 0 bases; junction bases not matched to a gene: 3. Germline values: CDR1 SGHRS, CDR2 YFSETQ. This CDR3 region has 16 residues. Quantitative 5'-RACE with molecular barcodes was used to make the TCR beta libraries. Each CDR3 protein gets one entry after TCRdb re-called the 5' RACE reads with MiXCR. The sample carries some 400,000 distinct CDR3 sequences, around 20% recorded once. The sample originates from a study of CD8 T cells in ankylosing spondylitis. General study points: Disease-linked clones bore a CD8+ phenotype and were relatively rare in peripheral blood. Typical of ankylosing spondylitis blood, it appeared, was a TCR beta motif of seven to nine highly homologous variants. According to the report, clones linked to the disease were significantly enriched in matched synovial fluid samples taken from ankylosing spondylitis patients.

The sample consisted of blood, either unsorted or a sorted T cell fraction (not recorded which). This sequence joins TRBV5-1 and TRBJ1-5; 7 nucleotides match TRBD1. The clonotype comes from a male donor with ankylosing spondylitis. CDR3 residues: CASSLGQGGSNQPQHF. Here the CDR3 DNA reads TGCGCCAGCAGCTTGGGGCAGGGGGGTAGCAATCAGCCCCAGCATTTT.